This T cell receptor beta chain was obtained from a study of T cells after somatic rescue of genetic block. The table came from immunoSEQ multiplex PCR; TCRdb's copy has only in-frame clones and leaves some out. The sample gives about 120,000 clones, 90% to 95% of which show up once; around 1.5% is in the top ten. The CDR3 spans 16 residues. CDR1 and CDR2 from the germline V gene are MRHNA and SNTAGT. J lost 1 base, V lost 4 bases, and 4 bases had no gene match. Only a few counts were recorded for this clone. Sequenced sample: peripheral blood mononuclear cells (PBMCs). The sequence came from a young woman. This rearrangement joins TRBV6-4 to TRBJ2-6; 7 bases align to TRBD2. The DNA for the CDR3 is TGTGCCAGCAGTGTTACGGGGGGATCTGGGGCCAACGTCCTGACTTTC. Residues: CASSVTGGSGANVLTF.